Below are 14 T cell receptor beta chains sequenced from a single sample in a study of T cells after yellow fever vaccination. Via MiXCR, TCRdb re-called the 5' RACE reads, giving one row per CDR3 protein. The profile shows about 120,000 distinct CDR3 sequences, nearly 15% of them singletons. The source material was CD8+ T cells sorted from PBMCs, sampled 5 days after the yellow fever booster vaccination. Source of these receptors: a young man who received the YFV17D yellow fever vaccine.

This chain links TRBV20-1 with TRBJ2-5; D may be TRBD1 (6 bases). Trimming cost V 5 bases and J 3 bases, with 16 bases left between them. The CDR3 length is 14 residues. CDR1 and CDR2 from the germline V gene are DFQATT and SNEGSKA (reference sequence). In DNA, the CDR3 is TGCAGTGCTGACAGGTTCCTGAGGGAAGAGACCCAGTACTTC. It yields the protein CSADRFLREETQYF.

This clonotype occurred a few times. The gene calls are TRBV14 and TRBJ1-1; D is uncertain. The germline V gene has CDR1 SGHDN and CDR2 FVKESK. The V and J ends lost 4 bases and 5 bases respectively, with 8 bases between them. This CDR3 is 12 amino acids long. Here the CDR3 reads CASSRRWTEAFF. DNA of the CDR3: TGTGCCAGCAGCCGCAGGTGGACTGAAGCTTTCTTT. Complete variable domain (other parts from reference TRBV14 and TRBJ1-1): EAGVTQFPSHSVIEKGQTVTLRCDPISGHDNLYWYRRVMGKEIKFLLHFVKESKQDESGMPNNRFLAERTGGTYSTLKVQPAELEDSGVYFCASSRRWTEAFFGQGTRLTVV.

This clonotype was seen a handful of times. This chain links TRBV12-3 or TRBV12-4 with TRBJ1-2; TRBD1 might be the D (5 bases). Trimming stripped 4 bases from V and 2 bases from J, with 8 bases between. The CDR3 runs to 13 residues. CDR3 in amino acids: CASSYRDNYGYTF. In DNA, the CDR3 is TGTGCCAGCAGTTACCGGGACAACTATGGCTACACCTTC.

The CDR3 nucleotides read TGCGCCAGCAGCTTGGTGCCTTTGACCTACGAGCAGTACTTC. Residues: CASSLVPLTYEQYF. The gene calls are TRBV5-1 and TRBJ2-7; D not certain. Germline CDR1 and CDR2: SGHRS and YFSETQ. The CDR3 runs to 14 residues. The germline V and J ends were trimmed by 0 bases and 2 bases, with 9 bases remaining between them.

The chain has TRBV19 and TRBJ2-3; no reliable D call. This CDR3 spans 15 amino acids. V lost 3 bases, J lost 2 bases, and 12 bases lay in between. Germline values: CDR1 LNHDA, CDR2 SQIVND (reference sequence). The chain's CDR3 is CASSMKQTFTDTQYF. Written as DNA, the CDR3 is TGTGCCAGTAGTATGAAGCAGACTTTCACAGATACGCAGTATTTT.

The table lists this clonotype with a few counts. The chain has TRBV19 and TRBJ2-7, with D hard to call. V was trimmed by 2 bases and J by 2 bases, leaving 10 bases between them. The CDR3 extends over 14 amino acids. CDR1 and CDR2 (germline): LNHDA, SQIVND (reference sequence). CDR3 nucleotides: TGTGCCAGTAGTATAAAGGGTAACCCCTACGAGCAGTACTTC. This gives the protein CASSIKGNPYEQYF.

The chain combines TRBV5-1 with TRBJ1-1; no firm D call. Trimming removed 3 bases from V and 3 bases from J, with 12 bases in between. Germline V gene sequence: CDR1 SGHRS, CDR2 YFSETQ. This CDR3 has 14 amino acids. The CDR3 DNA reads as TGCGCCAGCAGCTACACGGGCCAGCACACTGAAGCTTTCTTT. Translation: CASSYTGQHTEAFF.

This clonotype was detected only a few times. The chain's CDR3 is CASSSPGQGPGLQTDTQYF. The CDR3 nucleotides read TGTGCCAGCAGCTCGCCGGGACAGGGGCCGGGACTACAAACAGATACGCAGTATTTT. The chain joins TRBV7-3 to TRBJ2-3; TRBD1 aligns across 10 bases. V trimming: 4 bases; J trimming: 3 bases; junction bases outside the gene matches: 16. Germline values: CDR1 SGHTA, CDR2 FQGTGA. The CDR3 extends over 19 amino acids.

This clonotype was detected a few times. This chain joins TRBV4-3 and TRBJ1-1; TRBD1 aligns across 9 bases. Germline CDR1 and CDR2: LGHNA and YSLEER. CDR3 length: 16 amino acids. The trim removed 1 base at V and 7 bases at J, leaving 10 bases unmatched. CDR3 in DNA: TGCGCCAGCAGCCAAGGCTCGTGGAGGGGACAGGGTGAAGCTTTCTTT. It is translated as CASSQGSWRGQGEAFF.

This clonotype occurred a few times. V is TRBV24-1 and J is TRBJ2-5, with 12 bases fitting TRBD2. Germline loops: CDR1 KGHDR, CDR2 SFDVKD. This CDR3 has 16 amino acids. Trimming cost V 9 bases and J 1 base; bases outside gene matches: 8. The CDR3 sequence: CATQARTSGIQETQYF. The CDR3 DNA is TGTGCCACCCAGGCGCGGACTAGCGGGATCCAAGAGACCCAGTACTTC.

This clonotype was seen a handful of times. The chain couples TRBV24-1 to TRBJ1-1; D might be TRBD1 (6 bases). The germline V gene encodes CDR1 KGHDR and CDR2 SFDVKD. The CDR3 has 14 residues. The V end lost 9 bases, the J end lost 1 base, and 14 bases lay between the germline ends. The CDR3 DNA sequence: TGTGCCACCCAAGGGATACAGGGGAACACTGAAGCTTTCTTT. This codes for CATQGIQGNTEAFF.

This clonotype was observed a handful of times. The chain couples TRBV6-5 to TRBJ2-1, with 13 bases lining up with TRBD2. Germline loops: CDR1 MNHEY, CDR2 SVGAGI. This CDR3 is built from 17 residues. V was pared by 4 bases and J by 1 base, with 4 bases of the junction left unmatched. CDR3 loop: CASSSTSGGDSYNEQFF. Written as DNA, the CDR3 is TGTGCCAGCAGTTCAACTAGCGGGGGGGATTCCTACAATGAGCAGTTCTTC.

A few counts support this clonotype. V gene TRBV4-1 combines with J gene TRBJ2-3; D unclear. V gave up 0 bases and J gave up 10 bases, with 14 bases separating them. Germline lookup yields CDR1 MGHRA and CDR2 YSYEKL. The CDR3 sequence is 14 residues long. The CDR3 spells CASSQDWGLRAQYF. CDR3 DNA sequence: TGCGCCAGCAGCCAAGATTGGGGTCTCCGTGCGCAGTATTTT.

This clonotype was picked up a small number of times. This chain links TRBV10-2 with TRBJ1-5; 11 nucleotides match TRBD1. The V segment lost 6 bases and the J segment 5 bases; nucleotides outside the gene matches: 9. This CDR3 has 16 residues. Germline-derived CDR1 and CDR2 are WSHSY and SAAADI. In DNA, the CDR3 is TGCGCCAGCAGCCTCGGTTCGGGACAGGGGGATCAGCCCCAGCATTTT. Its protein is CASSLGSGQGDQPQHF.